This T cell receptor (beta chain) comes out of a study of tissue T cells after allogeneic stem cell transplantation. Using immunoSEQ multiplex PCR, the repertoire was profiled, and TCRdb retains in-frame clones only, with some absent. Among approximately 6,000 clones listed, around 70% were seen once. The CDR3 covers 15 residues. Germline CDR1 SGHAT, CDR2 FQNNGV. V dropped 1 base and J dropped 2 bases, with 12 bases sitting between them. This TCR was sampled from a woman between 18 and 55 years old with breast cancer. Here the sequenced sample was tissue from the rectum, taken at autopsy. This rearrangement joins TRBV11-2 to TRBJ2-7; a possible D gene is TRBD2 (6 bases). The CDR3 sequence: CASSLGGDFAYEQYF. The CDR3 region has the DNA TGTGCCAGCAGCTTAGGGGGGGACTTTGCCTACGAGCAGTACTTC.